The T cell receptor beta chain under discussion was sequenced for a study of OX40 agonist ivuxolimab in advanced cancers. At the level of the study: Administration of intravenous ivuxolimab to patients occurred every 2 weeks at 0.01 to 10 mg/kg. Dose-escalation patients' cancers were hepatocellular carcinoma, melanoma, renal cell or head and neck cancer. Partial responses were seen in three patients, one with hepatocellular carcinoma and two with cutaneous melanoma. Study-level findings and limits: Near-lowest levels of clonal expansion characterized partial responders at 0.1-3.0 mg/kg.

In regard to this clone: The antigen is unknown.

TCRdb keeps only in-frame clones here, not all; method: immunoSEQ multiplex PCR. The sample comprises over 75,000 clones, roughly 90% of which are singletons, and 0.33% rests with the top ten. V shed 0 bases and J 1 base; nucleotides not matched to a gene: 9. Germline loops: CDR1 SGHTA, CDR2 FQGNSA. The CDR3 loop spans 18 amino acids. The sequence derives from an adult with an advanced solid tumor such as melanoma, head and neck, liver or kidney cancer. The source was CD4+ or CD8+ T cells sorted from blood, collected in a trial of the OX40 agonist ivuxolimab. The V gene is TRBV7-2, the J gene TRBJ2-7; the match to TRBD2 covers 10 bases. The CDR3 sequence is CASSLAPPSGSRSYEQYF. The DNA of the CDR3 is TGTGCCAGCAGCTTAGCGCCCCCTAGCGGGAGCCGGTCCTACGAGCAGTACTTC.